The clone carrying this T cell receptor (beta chain) was seen a few times. Its antigen is undetermined. Method: immunoSEQ multiplex PCR; TCRdb's copy keeps in-frame clones and lacks some. Of roughly 40,000 clones in the sample, just over 90% are singletons; the top ten hold around 2.5%. Noted time point: week 5, during vaccination. Each dose delivered 300 ug of mutant IDH1 20-mer peptide subcutaneously with imiquimod. The data were taken from a study of a mutant IDH1 vaccine in newly diagnosed glioma. Study overall: Patients received vaccination from 4-6 weeks after radiotherapy alone, or with temozolomide cycles. The treated population exhibited a male proportion of around 62%, a female proportion of about 40%, and a mean age of around 40 years.

Broader study findings: Pseudoprogression looked unconnected to shifts in top peripheral T cell clonotypes. Detectable vaccine-induced immune responses arose in roughly 93% of patients.

This receptor was taken from a man between 50 and 59 years old with glioma. The input for sequencing was PBMCs, taken from a glioma patient whose treatment included an IDH1 peptide vaccine.

The CDR3 nucleotides are TGTGCCAGCAGCCCCCTCGGGGCAGGCGACACCATATATTTT. Protein: CASSPLGAGDTIYF. The chain combines TRBV7-9 with TRBJ1-3; a possible D gene is TRBD1 (5 bases). The V gene lost 5 bases and the J gene lost 8 bases, with 16 bases spanning the gap. The CDR3 is 14 residues long. Germline-derived CDR1 and CDR2 are SEHNR and FQNEAQ (reference sequence).